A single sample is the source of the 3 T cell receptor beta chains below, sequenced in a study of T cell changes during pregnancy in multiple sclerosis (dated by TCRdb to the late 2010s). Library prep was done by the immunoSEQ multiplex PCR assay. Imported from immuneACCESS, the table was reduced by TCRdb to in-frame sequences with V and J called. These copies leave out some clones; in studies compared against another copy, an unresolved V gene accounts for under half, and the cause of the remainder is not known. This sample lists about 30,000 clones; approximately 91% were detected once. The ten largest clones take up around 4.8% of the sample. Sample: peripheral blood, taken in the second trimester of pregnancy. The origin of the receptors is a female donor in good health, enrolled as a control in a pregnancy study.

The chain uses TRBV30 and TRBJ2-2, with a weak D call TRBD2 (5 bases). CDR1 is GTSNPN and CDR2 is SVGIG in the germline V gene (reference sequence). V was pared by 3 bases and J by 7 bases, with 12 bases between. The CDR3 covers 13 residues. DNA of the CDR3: TGTGCCTGGAGCGGATTAGGAGGCGGGGAGCTGTTTTTT. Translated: CAWSGLGGGELFF. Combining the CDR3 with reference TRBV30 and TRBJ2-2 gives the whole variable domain SQTIHQWPATLVQPVGSPLSLECTVEGTSNPNLYWYRQAAGRGLQLLFYSVGIGQISSEVPQNLSASRPQDRQFILSSKKLLLSDSGFYLCAWSGLGGGELFFGEGSRLTVL.

The CDR3 loop is CASSYLTSGSPGELFF. The CDR3 region has the DNA TGTGCCAGCAGTTACCTAACTAGCGGGAGCCCCGGGGAGCTGTTTTTT. The chain carries TRBV6-5 and TRBJ2-2; the match to TRBD2 covers 11 bases. The CDR3 covers 16 residues. V gave up 2 bases and J gave up 6 bases; unmatched junction bases: 5. Germline values: CDR1 MNHEY, CDR2 SVGAGI.

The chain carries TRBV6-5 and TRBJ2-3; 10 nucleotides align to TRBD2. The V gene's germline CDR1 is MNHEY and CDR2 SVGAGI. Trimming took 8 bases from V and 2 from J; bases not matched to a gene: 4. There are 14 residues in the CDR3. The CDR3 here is CASHGLADTDTQYF. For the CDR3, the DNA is TGTGCCAGCCATGGACTAGCGGACACAGATACGCAGTATTTT.